One and the same sample provided the 27 T cell receptor beta chains below, sequenced in a study of shared clonotypes between healthy human individuals. Libraries were prepared by immunoSEQ multiplex PCR; TCRdb keeps only in-frame clonotypes and omits some of them. The table records about 2.1 million clones, roughly 95% of them present only once. As defined, naive CD8 cells were CD45RO-negative and positively selected for CCR7, with terminally differentiated effector memory CD45RA+ cells excluded. Sequencing was done on a sample of naive CD8+ T cells from PBMCs. Source of these receptors: a man aged 18 to 35 in good health. Some clones in this sample may be carry-over from other donors' samples.

This chain links TRBV2 with TRBJ2-7; D is uncertain. With 5 bases removed from V and 4 bases from J, the gap between germline ends came to 6 bases. The CDR3 is 11 residues long. Per the germline V gene, CDR1 is SNHLY and CDR2 is FYNNEI. The DNA of the CDR3 is TGTGCCAGCAGTTCAGCTTACGAGCAGTACTTC. Its protein is CASSSAYEQYF.

This chain joins TRBV28 and TRBJ1-2; D perhaps matches TRBD1 (6 bases). V was shortened by 3 bases and J by 3 bases, with 20 bases between the two germline ends. From germline, CDR1 is MDHEN and CDR2 SYDVKM. The CDR3 loop spans 17 amino acids. CDR3 nucleotide sequence: TGTGCCAGCAGTTTTGGGTTGGGTGGGGCAGGGGACTATGGCTACACCTTC. Its translation: CASSFGLGGAGDYGYTF.

Written as DNA, the CDR3 is TGTGCCAGCAGTCACAAGGGAGGTCTGATCTCCGAGCAGTACTTC. Residues: CASSHKGGLISEQYF. This chain links TRBV27 with TRBJ2-7; the D gene is possibly TRBD2 (6 bases). There are 15 residues in the CDR3. Germline V CDR1 and CDR2: MNHEY, SMNVEV (reference sequence). V was cut by 5 bases and J by 6 bases, with 20 bases left in between.

The CDR3 loop reads CASSYQLGQGTDTQYF. DNA of the CDR3: TGTGCCAGCAGTTACCAACTAGGTCAGGGCACAGATACGCAGTATTTT. V is TRBV6-5 and J is TRBJ2-3, with a tentative D call TRBD2 (5 bases). The CDR3 length is 16 residues. The V gene lost 2 bases and the J gene lost 1 base, with 13 bases spanning the gap. Looked up from germline, CDR1 is MNHEY and CDR2 is SVGAGI.

The rearrangement uses TRBV6-5 and TRBJ1-1; D ambiguous. V was trimmed by 0 bases and J by 8 bases, leaving 13 bases between them. Germline CDR1 is MNHEY and CDR2 is SVGAGI. This CDR3 spans 14 amino acids. The CDR3 reads CASSYSKLYREAFF. CDR3 nucleotides: TGTGCCAGCAGTTACTCGAAACTGTATAGGGAAGCTTTCTTT.

V and J are TRBV18 and TRBJ2-4; 8 bases map to TRBD2. The V gene end was trimmed by 1 base and the J gene end by 3 bases; junction bases not matched to a gene: 8. Germline V gene sequence: CDR1 KGHSH, CDR2 LQKENI. CDR3 length equals 17 residues. The CDR3 spells CASSPQAGAINKNIQYF. The CDR3 DNA reads TGTGCCAGCTCACCACAAGCGGGAGCCATAAACAAAAACATTCAGTACTTC.

V usage is TRBV7-6 and J usage is TRBJ2-3, with D unclear. CDR3 length: 13 amino acids. V was shortened by 7 bases and J by 1 base, with 9 bases between the two germline ends. Germline V gene lookup returns CDR1 SGHVS and CDR2 FNYEAQ. CDR3 DNA: TGTGCCAGCACCAGCATTGGCACAGATACGCAGTATTTT. The encoded protein is CASTSIGTDTQYF.

This rearrangement joins TRBV28 to TRBJ1-1; 7 nucleotides agree with TRBD1. CDR1 MDHEN and CDR2 SYDVKM come from the germline V gene. The CDR3 runs to 14 residues. V lost 1 base to trimming and J lost 5 bases; unmatched junction nucleotides: 4. Here the CDR3 DNA reads TGTGCCAGCAGTTTATTCGAGGGGGCGACTGAAGCTTTCTTT. Translated: CASSLFEGATEAFF.

The chain carries TRBV4-1 and TRBJ2-1; the match to TRBD1 covers 7 bases. J gave up 9 bases and V 4 bases, and 21 bases lay outside the gene matches. The CDR3 spans 18 residues. Germline V gives CDR1 MGHRA, CDR2 YSYEKL. CDR3 sequence reads: CASSPWDSDFLAGSEQFF. The CDR3 DNA reads TGCGCCAGCAGCCCGTGGGACAGCGACTTTCTCGCTGGCAGTGAGCAGTTCTTC.

This chain links TRBV4-3 with TRBJ1-1; 11 nucleotides match TRBD1. J was trimmed by 8 bases and V by 4 bases; bases with no gene match: 6. Per germline, CDR1 LGHNA and CDR2 YSLEER. CDR3 length: 14 residues. Here the CDR3 DNA reads TGCGCCAGCAGCCGCCGGGACAGGGGGGGGGAAGCTTTCTTT. It specifies CASSRRDRGGEAFF.

V usage is TRBV2 and J usage is TRBJ2-7, with 8 positions matching TRBD1. The CDR3 extends over 13 amino acids. In germline, CDR1 is SNHLY, CDR2 FYNNEI. J lost 3 bases, V lost 6 bases, and 4 bases had no gene match. CDR3 sequence reads: CASRDRGIYEQYF. For the CDR3, the DNA is TGTGCCAGCAGAGACAGGGGAATCTACGAGCAGTACTTC.

The gene calls are TRBV15 and TRBJ1-2; no firm D call. Germline CDR1 reads LNHNV; CDR2 reads YYDKDF (reference sequence). Trimming pared 0 bases from V and 4 bases from J, leaving 12 bases between. The CDR3 has 15 amino acids. For the CDR3, the DNA is TGTGCCACCAGCAGAGATCGGGTGACACTCTATGGCTACACCTTC. This encodes CATSRDRVTLYGYTF.

V gene TRBV7-9 combines with J gene TRBJ2-2, with 7 bases identical to TRBD1. J lost 3 bases, V lost 5 bases, and 6 bases had no gene match. Germline values: CDR1 SEHNR, CDR2 FQNEAQ (reference sequence). This CDR3 is 15 amino acids long. The DNA of the CDR3 is TGTGCCAGCAGCGCCGGGACAGCAGACACCGGGGAGCTGTTTTTT. Translated, it gives CASSAGTADTGELFF.

This clone was picked up one time. V is TRBV14 and J is TRBJ1-2, with D uncertain. The CDR3 contains 13 residues. V lost 4 bases to trimming and J lost 4 bases, with 10 bases between them. CDR1 is SGHDN, CDR2 FVKESK, per germline. CDR3 region: CASSPPEAYGYTF. CDR3 coding DNA: TGTGCCAGCAGCCCCCCAGAGGCCTATGGCTACACCTTC.

The J gene is TRBJ2-1, the V gene TRBV28, with TRBD2 as a possible D gene (5 bases). V lost 5 bases, J lost 0 bases, and 11 bases lay in between. Per the germline V gene, CDR1 is MDHEN and CDR2 is SYDVKM. The CDR3 covers 15 residues. DNA for the CDR3: TGTGCCAGCAGTGCAGCCCGGGGCTCCTACAATGAGCAGTTCTTC. It is translated as CASSAARGSYNEQFF.

This sequence joins TRBV9 and TRBJ2-1; 7 bases are shared with TRBD2. Trimming cost V 7 bases and J 2 bases; bases outside gene matches: 6. Germline assignment: CDR1 SGDLS and CDR2 YYNGEE. There are 14 residues in the CDR3. CDR3: CASAGGGPYNEQFF. The CDR3 nucleotides read TGTGCCAGCGCTGGGGGAGGGCCCTACAATGAGCAGTTCTTC.

Concerning this clone itself: Other DNA sequences in this specimen translate into the identical CDR3. The V call is TRBV7-9, the J call TRBJ2-7; 9 bases agree with TRBD1. The CDR3 has 16 amino acids. J was trimmed by 1 base and V by 1 base; bases with no gene match: 5. CDR1 is SEHNR, CDR2 FQNEAQ, per germline (reference sequence). The CDR3 spells CASSLGGQGGSYEQYF. CDR3 nucleotides: TGTGCCAGCAGCTTAGGGGGACAGGGTGGTTCCTACGAGCAGTACTTC.

The chain employs TRBV19 and TRBJ2-7; 7 bases match TRBD1. Germline-derived CDR1 and CDR2 are LNHDA and SQIVND (reference sequence). The CDR3 length is 18 residues. V trimming: 2 bases; J trimming: 3 bases; junction bases outside the gene matches: 16. The CDR3 sequence is CASSISHRYRGRGYEQYF. In nucleotides, the CDR3 is TGTGCCAGTAGTATATCACACCGGTACAGGGGACGTGGCTACGAGCAGTACTTC.

The rearrangement uses TRBV6-1 and TRBJ2-6, with TRBD1 identical over 8 bases. CDR3 length: 15 amino acids. From germline, CDR1 is MNHNS and CDR2 SASEGT. V dropped 6 bases and J dropped 4; count of bases not matched to a gene: 5. The CDR3 coding sequence is TGTGCCAGCAGCGCGACAGGGGCCGGGGCCAACGTCCTGACTTTC. This codes for CASSATGAGANVLTF.

The V gene is TRBV5-1, the J gene TRBJ2-7, with 9 bases identical to TRBD1. The germline CDR1 and CDR2 sequences are SGHRS and YFSETQ. This CDR3 comprises 17 residues. With 4 bases clipped from V and 4 bases from J, the junction kept 15 bases outside the gene matches. The CDR3 loop is CASSLFPTRDRVYEQYF. CDR3 DNA: TGCGCCAGCAGCCTCTTCCCCACCCGGGACAGGGTTTACGAGCAGTACTTC.

The chain has TRBV7-9 and TRBJ1-2, with unresolved D. The ends were cut back, 4 bases at V and 0 bases at J, with 9 bases in the middle. The germline gives CDR1 SEHNR, CDR2 FQNEAQ (reference sequence). The CDR3 has 14 amino acids. The CDR3 sequence is CASSSPWPNYGYTF. CDR3 in DNA: TGTGCCAGCAGCTCGCCGTGGCCTAACTATGGCTACACCTTC.

V gene TRBV4-2 combines with J gene TRBJ2-7, with TRBD1 matching 12 bases. The CDR3 loop spans 16 amino acids. Trimming at V came to 0 bases and at J to 7 bases, leaving 7 bases not matched to a gene. From germline, CDR1 is LGHNA and CDR2 YNFKEQ. The CDR3 DNA reads TGTGCCAGCAGCCAAGATTCCGGGACAGGGGGCTTTGAGCAGTACTTC. As protein: CASSQDSGTGGFEQYF.

The chain carries TRBV4-1 and TRBJ2-7, with D possibly TRBD2 on 6 matching bases. The CDR3 consists of 15 residues. Germline CDR1 MGHRA, CDR2 YSYEKL. V gave up 4 bases and J gave up 2 bases, with 15 bases separating them. CDR3 DNA sequence: TGCGCCAGCAGCCGGACCACTAGCTTCCCCTACGAGCAGTACTTC. This encodes CASSRTTSFPYEQYF.

The V call is TRBV7-9, the J call TRBJ2-1, with TRBD1 matching 7 bases. This CDR3 has 15 residues. The V and J ends lost 0 bases and 5 bases, in that order; junction bases with no gene match: 4. Germline V gives CDR1 SEHNR, CDR2 FQNEAQ (reference sequence). Here the CDR3 reads CASSLARDRNNEQFF. The CDR3, as DNA: TGTGCCAGCAGCTTAGCCCGGGACAGAAACAATGAGCAGTTCTTC.

The J gene is TRBJ2-7, the V gene TRBV29-1; D is possibly TRBD2 (5 bases). The CDR3 has 11 amino acids. Trimming left V 7 bases short and J 3 bases short, with 10 bases between. CDR1 and CDR2 from the germline V gene are SQVTM and ANQGSEA. The CDR3 is CSAGWGYEQYF. The CDR3 DNA reads TGCAGCGCGGGGTGGGGCTACGAGCAGTACTTC.

The genes are TRBV5-5 and TRBJ1-2, with 7 bases lining up with TRBD1. From germline, CDR1 is SGHKS and CDR2 YYEKEE (reference sequence). This CDR3 comprises 16 residues. The V segment lost 4 bases and the J segment 1 base; nucleotides outside the gene matches: 10. The DNA for the CDR3 is TGTGCCAGCAGCATCGGACCGACAGGGAGTAACTATGGCTACACCTTC. Protein: CASSIGPTGSNYGYTF.

V is TRBV7-9 and J is TRBJ1-2, with D maybe TRBD1 (5 bases). Germline CDR1 reads SEHNR; CDR2 reads FQNEAQ (reference sequence). The CDR3 has 16 residues. Between the trimmed V and J ends, which lost 0 bases and 2 bases, there was a span of 13 bases. As DNA, the CDR3 is TGTGCCAGCAGCTTAGCGGGGGACGGAACGAACTATGGCTACACCTTC. Translated: CASSLAGDGTNYGYTF. The variable domain in full, completed from reference TRBV7-9 and TRBJ1-2, reads DTGVSQNPRHKITKRGQNVTFRCDPISEHNRLYWYRQTLGQGPEFLTYFQNEAQLEKSRLLSDRFSAERPKGSFSTLEIQRTEQGDSAMYLCASSLAGDGTNYGYTFGSGTRLTVV.